This T cell receptor beta chain was identified during a study of T-cell reconstitution after alpha-beta-depleted transplantation in children (dated by TCRdb to about 2016). Context from the whole study: Using TCR repertoire profiling, the study quantitatively followed how T-cell immune reconstitution unfolded in children after TCRalphabeta/CD19-depleted allogeneic hematopoietic cell transplantation.

This clonotype was counted many times. No cognate antigen has been identified for it. There are no base qualities to consult, and no much larger clone falls within one base. V is cut by 0 bases and J by 9 bases, and the space between the germline ends is 12 bases. The CDR3, cysteine through phenylalanine, is 14 amino acids long. The DNA shown is the 42-base CDR3, in frame from base 1. The germline V gene (reference sequence) sets CDR1 to DFQATT and CDR2 to SNEGSKA. The protocol used for the library was PCR. Instrument used: Illumina HiSeq 2500. To normalize quantification of the TCRbeta repertoire, the TCR libraries were built with molecular barcoding that relied on unique molecular identifiers. Starting from the raw public reads, TCRdb applied fastp trimming at Q25, assembled clones with MiXCR and retained in-frame beta chains. Each entry is one CDR3 protein sequence, shown with its most common DNA and genes. The sample records some 290,000 distinct CDR3 sequences, more than 8% of which are singletons. The ten top clones hold around 10% of the sample.

The origin of this receptor is a human donor who donated a stem cell graft to a child with SCID. This chain is built from TRBV20-1 and TRBJ1-6; D gene: possibly TRBD1, on 5 matching bases. The source material was PBMCs from the stem cell graft donor, sampled from the stem cell graft. The base sequence is TGCAGTGCTAGAGAAGGCAGGGAGGTTTCACCCCTCCACTTT. Protein translation: CSAREGREVSPLHF.